Listed here are 5 T cell receptor beta chains from one sample, sequenced in a study of T-cell reconstitution after alpha-beta-depleted transplantation in children (dated by TCRdb to about 2016). Receptor amplification or capture employed PCR. The sequencer was an Illumina HiSeq 2500. TCR libraries were prepared with molecular barcoding, using unique molecular identifiers to normalize TCRbeta repertoire quantification. TCRdb reprocessing: public reads trimmed at Q25 with fastp, clones called with MiXCR, in-frame beta chains kept. Each CDR3 protein gets just one entry, which takes the most common genes and DNA from the rows behind it. The sample table records a few hundred thousand distinct CDR3 sequences; approximately 11% of these occur just once. The leading ten clones occupy nearly 5.5% of the sample. Sequencing used PBMCs from the stem cell graft donor, obtained from the stem cell graft. These receptors all stem from a human donor who donated a stem cell graft to a child with acute myeloid leukemia.

This rearrangement joins TRBV12-3 or TRBV12-4 to TRBJ2-1, with TRBD2 matching over 12 bases. J lost 12 bases, V lost 1 base, and 1 base had no gene match. There are 13 residues in the CDR3. CDR3 protein: CASSLELAGGQFF. CDR3 in DNA: TGTGCCAGCAGTTTAGAACTAGCGGGGGGGCAGTTCTTC.

This clonotype appeared many times. The rearrangement links TRBV4-2 to TRBJ2-7, with D maybe TRBD1 (6 bases). The V gene's germline CDR1 is LGHNA and CDR2 YNFKEQ. CDR3 length equals 15 residues. Deletions cut 0 bases from V and 3 bases from J, with 12 bases between. The CDR3 DNA follows: TGTGCCAGCAGCCAAGATCTACAGGGTGTCTACGAGCAGTACTTC. Translating gives CASSQDLQGVYEQYF.

This clonotype was recorded many times. This chain joins TRBV27 and TRBJ2-1; 15 bases agree with TRBD2. The CDR3 has 13 residues. V lost 10 bases to trimming and J lost 9 bases; unmatched junction nucleotides: 4. Germline-derived CDR1 and CDR2 are MNHEY and SMNVEV (reference sequence). CDR3 residues: CAIGTSGRSEQFF. The CDR3 DNA reads as TGTGCCATCGGGACTAGCGGGAGGTCTGAGCAGTTCTTC.

The DNA for the CDR3 is TGTGCCAGCAGCCCGAGACCGGGACTAGCGATCCACAATGAGCAGTTCTTC. Translation: CASSPRPGLAIHNEQFF. The chain has TRBV11-3 and TRBJ2-1, with TRBD2 identical over 10 bases. The CDR3 loop spans 17 amino acids. Unmatched junction bases numbered 12, after V lost 5 bases and J lost 5 bases. Germline CDR1 reads SGHNT; CDR2 reads YENEEA.

The table lists this clonotype with many counts. The chain couples TRBV15 to TRBJ1-1; 8 nucleotides align to TRBD1. The CDR3 is made up of 14 amino acids. Germline trimming cut 3 bases from V and 5 bases from J; bases unmatched to any gene: 5. CDR1 LNHNV and CDR2 YYDKDF come from the germline V gene (reference sequence). DNA for the CDR3: TGTGCCACCAGCAGGACCAGGGGGCCGACTGAAGCTTTCTTT. Its translation: CATSRTRGPTEAFF.